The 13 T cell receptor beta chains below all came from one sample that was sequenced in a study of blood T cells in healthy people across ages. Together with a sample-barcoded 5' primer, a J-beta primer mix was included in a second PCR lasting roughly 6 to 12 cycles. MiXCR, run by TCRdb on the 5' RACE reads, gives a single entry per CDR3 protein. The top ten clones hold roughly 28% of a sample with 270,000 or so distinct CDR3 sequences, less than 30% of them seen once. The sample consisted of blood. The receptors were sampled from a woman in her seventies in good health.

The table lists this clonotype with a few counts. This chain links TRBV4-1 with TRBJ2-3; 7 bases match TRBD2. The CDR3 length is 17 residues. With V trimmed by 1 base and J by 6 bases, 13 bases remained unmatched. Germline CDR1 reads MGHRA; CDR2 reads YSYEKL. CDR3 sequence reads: CASSQGGGLGGLDTQYF. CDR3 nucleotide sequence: TGCGCCAGCAGCCAAGGGGGAGGGCTAGGTGGGTTGGATACGCAGTATTTT.

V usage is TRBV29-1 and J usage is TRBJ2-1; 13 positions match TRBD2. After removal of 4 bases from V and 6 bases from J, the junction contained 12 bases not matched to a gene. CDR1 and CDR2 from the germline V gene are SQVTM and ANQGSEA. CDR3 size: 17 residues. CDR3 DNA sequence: TGCAGCGTTGGTAGACTAGCGGGAGGAGGGTCCCTCAATGAGCAGTTCTTC. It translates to CSVGRLAGGGSLNEQFF.

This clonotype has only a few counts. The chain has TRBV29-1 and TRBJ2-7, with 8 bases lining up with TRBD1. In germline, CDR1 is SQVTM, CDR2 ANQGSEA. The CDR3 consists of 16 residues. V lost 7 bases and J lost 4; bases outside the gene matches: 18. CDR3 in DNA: TGCAGCGCCGGAAAACCCTCAGGGGGCGCAGGATACGAGCAGTACTTC. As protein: CSAGKPSGGAGYEQYF.

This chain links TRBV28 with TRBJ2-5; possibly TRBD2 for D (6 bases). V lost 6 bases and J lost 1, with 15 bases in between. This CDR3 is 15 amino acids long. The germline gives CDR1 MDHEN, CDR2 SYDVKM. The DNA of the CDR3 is TGTGCCAGCAGCCTGCTTGGCGGGGCCCAAGAGACCCAGTACTTC. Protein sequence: CASSLLGGAQETQYF. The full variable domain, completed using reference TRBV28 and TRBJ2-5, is DVKVTQSSRYLVKRTGEKVFLECVQDMDHENMFWYRQDPGLGLRLIYFSYDVKMKEKGDIPEGYSVSREKKERFSLILESASTNQTSMYLCASSLLGGAQETQYFGPGTRLLVL.

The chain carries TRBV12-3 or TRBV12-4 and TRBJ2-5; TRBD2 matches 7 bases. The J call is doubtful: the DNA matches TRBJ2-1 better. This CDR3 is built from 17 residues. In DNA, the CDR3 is TGTGCCAGCAGGATCGACGAGACTAGCTTGGGGTTGGATGAGCAGTTCTTC. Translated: CASRIDETSLGLDEQFF.

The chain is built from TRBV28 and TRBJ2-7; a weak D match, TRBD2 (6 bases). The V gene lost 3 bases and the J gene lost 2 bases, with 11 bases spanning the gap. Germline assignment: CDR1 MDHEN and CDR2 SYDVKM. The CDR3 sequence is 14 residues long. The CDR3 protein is CASSLGIAAYEQYF. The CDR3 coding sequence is TGTGCCAGCAGTTTGGGGATAGCGGCCTACGAGCAGTACTTC.

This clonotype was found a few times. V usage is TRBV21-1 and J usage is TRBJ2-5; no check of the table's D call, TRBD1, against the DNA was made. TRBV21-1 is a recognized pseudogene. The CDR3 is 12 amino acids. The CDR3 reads CASPQGLETQYF. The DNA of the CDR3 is TGTGCCAGCCCCCAGGGGTTGGAGACCCAGTACTTC.

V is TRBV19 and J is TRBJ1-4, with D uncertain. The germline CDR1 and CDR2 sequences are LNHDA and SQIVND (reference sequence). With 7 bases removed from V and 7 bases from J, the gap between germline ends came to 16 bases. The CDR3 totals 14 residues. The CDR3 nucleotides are TGTGCCAGTAAGAAATTTTCGGGAGGTGAAAAACTGTTTTTT. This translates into CASKKFSGGEKLFF.

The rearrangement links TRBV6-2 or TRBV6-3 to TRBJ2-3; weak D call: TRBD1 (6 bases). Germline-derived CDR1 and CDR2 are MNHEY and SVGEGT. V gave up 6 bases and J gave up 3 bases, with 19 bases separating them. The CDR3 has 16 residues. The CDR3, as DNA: TGTGCCAGCAGCCCAGGACAGATCAGAAGAACAGATACGCAGTATTTT. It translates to CASSPGQIRRTDTQYF.

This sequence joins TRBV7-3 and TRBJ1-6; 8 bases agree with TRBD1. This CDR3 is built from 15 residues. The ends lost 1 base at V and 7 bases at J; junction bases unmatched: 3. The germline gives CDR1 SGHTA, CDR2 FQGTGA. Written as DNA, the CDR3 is TGTGCCAGCAGCTTAAACCCAGGGGGCAATTCACCCCTCCACTTT. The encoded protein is CASSLNPGGNSPLHF.

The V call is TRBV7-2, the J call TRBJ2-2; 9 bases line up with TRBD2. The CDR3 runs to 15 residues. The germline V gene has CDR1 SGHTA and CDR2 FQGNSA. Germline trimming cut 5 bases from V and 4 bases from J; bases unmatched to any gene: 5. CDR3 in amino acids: CASSPTSGGTGELFF. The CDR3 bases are TGTGCCAGCAGCCCGACTAGCGGAGGCACCGGGGAGCTGTTTTTT.

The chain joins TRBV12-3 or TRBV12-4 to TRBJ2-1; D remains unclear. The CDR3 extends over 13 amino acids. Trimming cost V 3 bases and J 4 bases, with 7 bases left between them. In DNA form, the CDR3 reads TGTGCCAGCAGTTTGACAATGTACAATGAGCAGTTCTTC. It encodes CASSLTMYNEQFF.

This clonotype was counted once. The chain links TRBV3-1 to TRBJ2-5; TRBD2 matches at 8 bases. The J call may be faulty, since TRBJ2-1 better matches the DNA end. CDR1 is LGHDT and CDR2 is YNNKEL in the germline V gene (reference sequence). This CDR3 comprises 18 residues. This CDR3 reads CASSQEGSASGSLNEQFF. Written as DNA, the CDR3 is TGTGCCAGCAGCCAAGAAGGGAGCGCCAGCGGGAGTCTCAATGAGCAGTTCTTC.